A single sample is the source of the 25 T cell receptor beta chains below, sequenced in a study of blood T cell repertoires in COVID-19. Sequencing used immunoSEQ multiplex PCR; TCRdb keeps in-frame clones, though not all of them. Counted here are about 97,000 clones, just under 90% occurring once; the ten biggest clones make up 15%. Material for sequencing was peripheral blood. These receptors came from a human donor in a cohort sampled during active COVID-19.

The V gene is TRBV7-9, the J gene TRBJ2-7; 7 bases line up with TRBD1. The ends lost 4 bases at V and 1 base at J; junction bases unmatched: 10. The CDR3 length is 16 residues. Germline V gene data show CDR1 as SEHNR and CDR2 as FQNEAQ (reference sequence). This CDR3 is CASSSTEAGGSYEQYF. DNA for the CDR3: TGTGCCAGCAGCTCAACGGAGGCAGGGGGTTCCTACGAGCAGTACTTC. Filled out from reference TRBV7-9 and TRBJ2-7, the complete variable domain reads DTGVSQNPRHKITKRGQNVTFRCDPISEHNRLYWYRQTLGQGPEFLTYFQNEAQLEKSRLLSDRFSAERPKGSFSTLEIQRTEQGDSAMYLCASSSTEAGGSYEQYFGPGTRLTVT.

The chain carries TRBV29-1 and TRBJ2-7; 7 nucleotides agree with TRBD2. CDR3 length equals 16 residues. Germline CDR1 reads SQVTM; CDR2 reads ANQGSEA. V shed 2 bases and J 3 bases; nucleotides not matched to a gene: 13. CDR3: CSVEIPLGGNHYEQYF. For the CDR3, the DNA is TGCAGCGTTGAAATCCCCCTGGGGGGGAATCACTACGAGCAGTACTTC.

This clone was detected once. This rearrangement joins TRBV11-3 to TRBJ2-7; D uncertain. Germline CDR1 and CDR2: SGHNT and YENEEA. The length of the CDR3 is 12 residues. Trimming removed 0 bases from V and 4 bases from J, with 4 bases in between. DNA of the CDR3: TGTGCCAGCAGCTTAGACAATTACGAGCAGTACTTC. It encodes CASSLDNYEQYF.

The genes are TRBV25-1 and TRBJ2-3, with TRBD2 identical over 11 bases. V trimming: 8 bases; J trimming: 4 bases; junction bases outside the gene matches: 11. Germline V gene lookup returns CDR1 MGHDK and CDR2 SYGVNS. The CDR3 totals 16 residues. CDR3 amino acids: CASCPTSGKVADTQYF. DNA of the CDR3: TGTGCCAGCTGCCCGACTAGCGGGAAGGTAGCAGATACGCAGTATTTT.

This chain joins TRBV19 and TRBJ2-3; TRBD2 matches at 14 bases. This CDR3 has 19 amino acids. Germline V gives CDR1 LNHDA, CDR2 SQIVND (reference sequence). J lost 2 bases, V lost 5 bases, and 12 bases had no gene match. CDR3: CASSSLPGLAGVNTDTQYF. The CDR3 bases are TGTGCCAGTAGTTCTTTACCGGGACTAGCGGGAGTTAACACAGATACGCAGTATTTT.

This sequence joins TRBV6-5 and TRBJ1-1; the match to TRBD1 covers 7 bases. The V and J ends lost 7 bases and 2 bases, in that order; junction bases with no gene match: 7. From germline, CDR1 is MNHEY and CDR2 SVGAGI. The length of the CDR3 is 14 residues. CDR3 DNA sequence: TGTGCCAGCACCCACGGGACAGCAAACACTGAAGCTTTCTTT. It codes for CASTHGTANTEAFF.

This clone has only one observation. The rearrangement uses TRBV5-8 and TRBJ2-5, with D possibly matching TRBD2 (5 bases). The V and J ends lost 4 bases and 4 bases respectively, with 11 bases between them. The CDR3 has 13 amino acids. Germline V lookup: CDR1 SGHTS, CDR2 YDEGEE. The CDR3 coding sequence is TGTGCCAGCAGCCTAGAGGGTCGAGAGACCCAGTACTTC. This translates into CASSLEGRETQYF.

This clone has only a few counts. This chain links TRBV6-6 with TRBJ2-5; TRBD2 agrees at 10 bases. V shed 6 bases, J shed 3 bases, and the junction held 4 bases outside the gene matches. The V gene's germline CDR1 is MNHNY and CDR2 SVGAGI (reference sequence). The CDR3 runs to 14 residues. CDR3 region: CASSPTSGEETQYF. The DNA for the CDR3 is TGTGCCAGCAGCCCCACTAGCGGGGAAGAGACCCAGTACTTC.

The V call is TRBV9, the J call TRBJ2-3; D perhaps matches TRBD1 (5 bases). Germline V gene data show CDR1 as SGDLS and CDR2 as YYNGEE. The V gene lost 1 base and the J gene lost 3 bases, with 9 bases spanning the gap. The CDR3 totals 14 residues. CDR3 amino acids: CASSVRQGTDTQYF. The CDR3 DNA reads TGTGCCAGCAGCGTACGGCAGGGTACAGATACGCAGTATTTT.

The sample holds one count of this clone. The V and J genes are TRBV28 and TRBJ1-5; 8 nucleotides line up with TRBD1. The junction had 12 bases not matched to a gene; V was cut back by 5 bases and J by 0 bases. CDR1 and CDR2 (germline): MDHEN, SYDVKM. CDR3 length equals 18 residues. For the CDR3, the DNA is TGTGCCAGCAGTCCTCCCCGACAGGGGTATTATAGCAATCAGCCCCAGCATTTT. Amino acid sequence: CASSPPRQGYYSNQPQHF.

V and J are TRBV3-1 (or the pseudogene TRBV3-2) and TRBJ1-1; TRBD1 might be the D (6 bases). CDR1 and CDR2 from the germline V gene are LGHDT and YNNKEL (reference sequence). The V end was cut by 2 bases, the J end by 2 bases, with 15 bases between. The CDR3 covers 16 residues. The CDR3 sequence: CASSQPTGLQNTEAFF. Here the CDR3 DNA reads TGTGCCAGCAGCCAACCGACAGGTCTCCAAAACACTGAAGCTTTCTTT.

In its sample, this clone was seen once. The J gene is TRBJ2-3, the V gene TRBV3-1 (or the pseudogene TRBV3-2); TRBD2 aligns across 13 bases. The germline gives CDR1 LGHDT, CDR2 YNNKEL (reference sequence). The CDR3 loop spans 24 amino acids. V lost 0 bases and J lost 0; bases outside the gene matches: 21. CDR3 residues: CASSQDRGLAGAPKRSGSTDTQYF. CDR3 DNA: TGTGCCAGCAGCCAAGATCGTGGACTAGCGGGAGCTCCCAAACGTAGCGGTAGCACAGATACGCAGTATTTT.

J is TRBJ2-2 and V is TRBV3-1 (or the pseudogene TRBV3-2), with TRBD2 identical over 12 bases. Germline V CDR1 and CDR2: LGHDT, YNNKEL (reference sequence). V was pared by 6 bases and J by 5 bases, with 4 bases of the junction left unmatched. The CDR3 is 15 amino acids. CDR3 in DNA: TGTGCCAGCAGGCTCGGACTAGCGGGAACCGGGGAGCTGTTTTTT. This translates into CASRLGLAGTGELFF.

This clone was counted once. V is TRBV15 and J is TRBJ2-7, with D perhaps matching TRBD1 (5 bases). The CDR3 consists of 15 residues. Trimming left V 0 bases short and J 1 base short, with 10 bases between. Per germline, CDR1 LNHNV and CDR2 YYDKDF (reference sequence). The CDR3 loop is CATSRERTKSYEQYF. DNA of the CDR3: TGTGCCACCAGCAGAGAGAGGACAAAATCCTACGAGCAGTACTTC.

This clone was picked up one time. The rearrangement joins TRBV28 to TRBJ1-5, with 7 positions matching TRBD1. V was pared by 10 bases and J by 4 bases, with 13 bases of the junction left unmatched. The CDR3 has 15 amino acids. From germline, CDR1 is MDHEN and CDR2 SYDVKM. As DNA, the CDR3 is TGTGCCATCTCTCCTCGGACAGGCGCAAATCAGCCCCAGCATTTT. Translated: CAISPRTGANQPQHF. The full variable domain, completed using reference TRBV28 and TRBJ1-5, is DVKVTQSSRYLVKRTGEKVFLECVQDMDHENMFWYRQDPGLGLRLIYFSYDVKMKEKGDIPEGYSVSREKKERFSLILESASTNQTSMYLCAISPRTGANQPQHFGDGTRLSIL.

J is TRBJ2-1 and V is TRBV7-3; 8 bases line up with TRBD2. Germline V gene sequence: CDR1 SGHTA, CDR2 FQGTGA. The junction had 7 bases not matched to a gene; V was cut back by 5 bases and J by 10 bases. The CDR3 is made up of 13 amino acids. For the CDR3, the DNA is TGTGCCAGCAGCCAATCAACTAGCGGAGAGCAGTTCTTC. Translation: CASSQSTSGEQFF.

The table lists this clone with a few counts. This rearrangement joins TRBV10-2 to TRBJ2-1, with TRBD2 matching 10 bases. The CDR3 covers 14 residues. V dropped 4 bases and J dropped 6; count of bases not matched to a gene: 3. Germline loops: CDR1 WSHSY, CDR2 SAAADI. CDR3 in amino acids: CASSALAGFNEQFF. The CDR3 bases are TGCGCCAGCAGTGCACTAGCGGGATTCAATGAGCAGTTCTTC.

V and J are TRBV5-1 and TRBJ1-5; tentative D call: TRBD1 (6 bases). This CDR3 contains 14 residues. CDR1 and CDR2 from the germline V gene are SGHRS and YFSETQ. V was shortened by 0 bases and J by 6 bases, with 10 bases between the two germline ends. CDR3 protein: CASSLEQGGQPQHF. CDR3 in DNA: TGCGCCAGCAGCTTGGAACAGGGCGGTCAGCCCCAGCATTTT.

The chain carries TRBV6-1 and TRBJ2-5, with D uncertain. CDR1 MNHNS and CDR2 SASEGT come from the germline V gene. V lost 1 base and J 3 bases, leaving 9 bases between the germline ends. The CDR3 runs to 14 residues. The CDR3 DNA follows: TGTGCCAGCAGTGAAGTGGGCAGTAAAGAGACCCAGTACTTC. It yields the protein CASSEVGSKETQYF.

The chain has TRBV28 and TRBJ2-7, with 13 bases identical to TRBD2. Trimming removed 6 bases from V and 2 bases from J; junction bases left unmatched: 4. The germline V gene has CDR1 MDHEN and CDR2 SYDVKM. The CDR3 extends over 15 amino acids. In DNA form, the CDR3 reads TGTGCCAGCAGGGATGGACTAGCGGGAGCCTACGAGCAGTACTTC. It codes for CASRDGLAGAYEQYF.

The chain combines TRBV19 with TRBJ1-2; weak D call: TRBD1 (5 bases). The ends were cut back, 3 bases at V and 1 base at J, with 12 bases in the middle. Germline V gene data show CDR1 as LNHDA and CDR2 as SQIVND (reference sequence). The CDR3 is 15 residues long. The CDR3 loop reads CASSIDSADNYGYTF. As DNA, the CDR3 is TGTGCCAGTAGTATCGACAGCGCCGATAACTATGGCTACACCTTC.

V and J are TRBV30 and TRBJ2-3; 11 bases map to TRBD2. Germline CDR1 is GTSNPN and CDR2 is SVGIG (reference sequence). The V gene end was trimmed by 1 base and the J gene end by 5 bases; junction bases not matched to a gene: 5. The CDR3 loop spans 15 amino acids. CDR3 in DNA: TGTGCCTGGAGTGCCCTAGCGGGGGGACTAGATACGCAGTATTTT. Its protein is CAWSALAGGLDTQYF.

The J gene is TRBJ2-1, the V gene TRBV7-3; 7 bases map to TRBD2. The length of the CDR3 is 15 residues. Unmatched junction bases numbered 11, after V lost 2 bases and J lost 10 bases. The germline V gene has CDR1 SGHTA and CDR2 FQGTGA. CDR3 DNA: TGTGCCAGCAGCTTATTCGGGGAGGGATTTGGCGAGCAGTTCTTC. Its protein is CASSLFGEGFGEQFF.

The gene calls are TRBV15 and TRBJ1-5; TRBD1 might be the D (6 bases). V gave up 4 bases and J gave up 4 bases, with 17 bases separating them. Germline CDR1 is LNHNV and CDR2 is YYDKDF (reference sequence). The CDR3 consists of 16 residues. CDR3 region: CATSTRQESLNQPQHF. CDR3 nucleotide sequence: TGTGCCACCAGCACCCGACAGGAGTCCCTAAATCAGCCCCAGCATTTT. The entire variable domain, with the rest obtained from reference TRBV15 and TRBJ1-5, is as follows: DAMVIQNPRYQVTQFGKPVTLSCSQTLNHNVMYWYQQKSSQAPKLLFHYYDKDFNNEADTPDNFQSRRPNTSFCFLDIRSPGLGDTAMYLCATSTRQESLNQPQHFGDGTRLSIL.

V usage is TRBV28 and J usage is TRBJ1-2; TRBD1 agrees at 9 bases. Germline V gene data show CDR1 as MDHEN and CDR2 as SYDVKM. J lost 8 bases, V lost 3 bases, and 13 bases had no gene match. This CDR3 comprises 16 residues. CDR3 loop: CASSFDRDRVSGGYTF. The CDR3 region has the DNA TGTGCCAGCAGTTTTGACCGGGACAGGGTTTCGGGCGGCTACACCTTC.